The rows below give T cell receptor beta chains drawn from one sample of a study of cytomegalovirus exposure and HLA in healthy donors. The repertoire was sequenced with immunoSEQ multiplex PCR; TCRdb's copy has only in-frame clones and lacks some. This table has under 350,000 clones, 65% to 90% appearing once. The sequenced sample consisted of PBMCs. The receptors come from a woman younger than 30 in good health and CMV-seronegative. Both conserved end residues are part of each CDR3. Fields, in order: J gene, clone size, V gene, CDR3 protein. Some rows mark clone size as missing; the rest say once, few, many or name a class of expanded clone.

TRBJ2-1 NA TRBV30 CAWSVWTGGNEQFF
TRBJ1-1 NA TRBV30 CAWSPKLRGTEAFF
TRBJ1-5 NA TRBV28 CASNVMGRANQPQHF
TRBJ2-3 NA TRBV10-3 CAISGQGAIVSTDTQYF
TRBJ1-2 few TRBV5-1 CASSSDRGVYGYTF
TRBJ1-1 few TRBV29-1 CSVLTDRVRPEAFF
TRBJ1-2 NA TRBV29-1 CSVEGRDSYGYTF
TRBJ1-2 NA TRBV11-2 CASSLDPRATNYGYTF
TRBJ1-4 NA TRBV28 CAISLGGQNNEKLFF
TRBJ1-2 NA TRBV28 CASSLGQLTYGYTF
TRBJ2-1 NA TRBV30 CAWSVSSTRRQFF
TRBJ2-2 few TRBV6-1 CASSELAGNTGELFF